Presented here are 16 T cell receptor beta chains from one specimen sequenced in a study of T cells in Graves' hyperthyroidism and ophthalmopathy. The investigators amplified TCR beta CDR3 regions from RNA transcripts. An initial round of RT-PCR targeting the TCR CDR3 relied on the HTBI primer set. TCRdb passed the multiplex PCR reads through MiXCR, listing each CDR3 protein once. The table lists about 520,000 distinct CDR3 sequences, around 21% of them singletons, with about 25% in the top ten. Specimen: blood. The receptors shown here come from a man between 18 and 29 years old with Graves' hyperthyroidism.

The rearrangement uses TRBV13 and TRBJ2-7; possible D gene TRBD2, 5 bases. From germline, CDR1 is PRHDT and CDR2 FYEKMQ (reference sequence). There are 14 residues in the CDR3. Trimming stripped 7 bases from V and 4 bases from J, with 17 bases between. The CDR3 region has the DNA TGTGCCAGCACTCCTTGGACCGGGGAATACGAGCAGTACTTC. Protein product: CASTPWTGEYEQYF.

The chain couples TRBV2 to TRBJ1-1; D is unclear. In germline, CDR1 is SNHLY, CDR2 FYNNEI. This CDR3 has 14 residues. Deletions cut 6 bases from V and 3 bases from J, with 14 bases between. CDR3 loop: CASRADEGYTEAFF. DNA for the CDR3: TGTGCCAGCAGAGCTGACGAAGGGTACACTGAAGCTTTCTTT.

This clonotype was seen a handful of times. A much larger clone lies one base from this, so it may be a read error. The CDR3 does not close with the conserved phenylalanine or tryptophan, likely indicating a read error. The chain is built from TRBV5-1 and TRBJ1-1, with 10 bases lining up with TRBD1. CDR3 length: 18 residues. Losses at the gene ends were 0 bases for V and 0 bases for J; bases not matched to a gene: 8. Germline CDR1 and CDR2: SGHRS and YFSETQ. CDR3 nucleotides: TGCGCCAGCAGCTTGGAATGGGGACAGGGGACTTTGAACACTGAAGCTTTCTTG. This codes for CASSLEWGQGTLNTEAFL.

This clonotype was seen repeatedly, ten times or more. The DNA for the CDR3 is TGTGCCTGGAGGGCCGGACAGCTTAGCAATCAGCCCCAGCATTTT. This sequence encodes CAWRAGQLSNQPQHF. This rearrangement joins TRBV30 to TRBJ1-5; tentative D call: TRBD1 (6 bases). Germline V gives CDR1 GTSNPN, CDR2 SVGIG (reference sequence). Trimming pared 3 bases from V and 0 bases from J, leaving 12 bases between. The CDR3 has 15 residues.

This clonotype was counted ten times or more. The DNA of the CDR3 is TGTGCCAGCAGGTCAACTAGCGGGTACACAGATACGCAGTATTTT. It is translated as CASRSTSGYTDTQYF. The rearrangement uses TRBV6-1 and TRBJ2-3; 9 nucleotides align to TRBD2. This CDR3 comprises 15 residues. Germline V CDR1 and CDR2: MNHNS, SASEGT. With V trimmed by 6 bases and J by 2 bases, 6 bases remained unmatched.

This clonotype has ten or more counts. The gene calls are TRBV6-5 and TRBJ2-7; 9 positions agree with TRBD1. Unmatched junction bases numbered 6, after V lost 5 bases and J lost 4 bases. From germline, CDR1 is MNHEY and CDR2 SVGAGI. The CDR3 loop spans 14 amino acids. In DNA, the CDR3 is TGTGCCAGCAGTCGGGACAGGGTAAAATACGAGCAGTACTTC. It yields the protein CASSRDRVKYEQYF.

CDR3: CSARDRFEAEAFF. The CDR3 nucleotides are TGCAGTGCTAGAGATAGATTCGAGGCTGAAGCTTTCTTT. This chain joins TRBV20-1 and TRBJ1-1; D remains unclear. V lost 0 bases and J 6 bases, leaving 11 bases between the germline ends. The germline gives CDR1 DFQATT, CDR2 SNEGSKA (reference sequence). The CDR3 extends over 13 amino acids.

This clonotype has a count of ten or more. The chain couples TRBV12-3 or TRBV12-4 to TRBJ2-7; D gene uncertain. CDR3 size: 16 residues. V was pared by 4 bases and J by 6 bases, with 22 bases between. The CDR3 DNA is TGTGCCAGCAGTTCTCTGCCGGTTGTGTTCGGGCCCGAGCAGTACTTC. Protein sequence: CASSSLPVVFGPEQYF.

This clonotype appeared many times. The chain joins TRBV28 to TRBJ1-2, with no clear D. Germline CDR1 is MDHEN and CDR2 is SYDVKM. This CDR3 has 13 amino acids. Trimming took 8 bases from V and 4 from J, leaving 14 bases between them. CDR3: CASGTKGFYGYTF. DNA of the CDR3: TGTGCCAGCGGCACGAAGGGCTTCTATGGCTACACCTTC.

This clonotype has ten or more counts. This chain connects TRBV20-1 to TRBJ2-7, with TRBD1 matching 9 bases. This CDR3 is 15 amino acids long. Unmatched junction bases numbered 15, after V lost 6 bases and J lost 6 bases. Germline CDR1 is DFQATT and CDR2 is SNEGSKA (reference sequence). The CDR3 bases are TGCAGTGCCCCCTTCGGGGGACAGGGACTGATCGAGCAGTACTTC. It translates to CSAPFGGQGLIEQYF.

The chain carries TRBV6-1 and TRBJ1-1, with TRBD1 as a possible D gene (5 bases). The CDR3 has 15 amino acids. Trimming stripped 6 bases from V and 6 bases from J, with 20 bases between. Germline V CDR1 and CDR2: MNHNS, SASEGT. As DNA, the CDR3 is TGTGCCAGCAGCCGAGGGGACCTATCGCGGTCTGAAGCTTTCTTT. This encodes CASSRGDLSRSEAFF.

V is TRBV5-1 and J is TRBJ1-3; no firm D call. The germline gives CDR1 SGHRS, CDR2 YFSETQ. Trimming took off 4 bases at V and 11 bases at J, with 16 bases between the two ends. This CDR3 is 13 amino acids long. CDR3 in amino acids: CASSPDEAGAIYF. The CDR3 coding sequence is TGCGCCAGCAGCCCGGACGAAGCCGGCGCCATATATTTT.

This chain joins TRBV19 and TRBJ2-5; D gene ambiguous. Germline CDR1 reads LNHDA; CDR2 reads SQIVND (reference sequence). The CDR3 sequence is 13 residues long. V lost 3 bases and J lost 4, with 9 bases in between. This CDR3 reads CASSIASGETQYF. The DNA for the CDR3 is TGTGCCAGTAGTATCGCGAGTGGAGAGACCCAGTACTTC. Based on the CDR3 plus reference TRBV19 and TRBJ2-5, the full variable domain is DGGITQSPKYLFRKEGQNVTLSCEQNLNHDAMYWYRQDPGQGLRLIYYSQIVNDFQKGDIAEGYSVSREKKESFPLTVTSAQKNPTAFYLCASSIASGETQYFGPGTRLLVL.

The chain carries TRBV12-3 or TRBV12-4 and TRBJ2-7; unclear D gene. This CDR3 is built from 14 residues. Trimming shortened V by 2 bases and J by 2 bases, and 10 bases separated the two germline ends. CDR3 bases: TGTGCCAGCAGTTTATCCCGCAGGACCTACGAGCAGTACTTC. Amino acid sequence: CASSLSRRTYEQYF.

This clonotype was seen a handful of times. The CDR3 nucleotides read TGTGCCAGCAGCCTCGATCCTGAAGCTTTCTTT. The encoded protein is CASSLDPEAFF. The V call is TRBV6-1, the J call TRBJ1-1; D not certain. Germline values: CDR1 MNHNS, CDR2 SASEGT. The V end was cut by 6 bases, the J end by 6 bases, with 8 bases between. The CDR3 runs to 11 residues.

J is TRBJ2-7 and V is TRBV6-5, with D hard to call. Germline assignment: CDR1 MNHEY and CDR2 SVGAGI. The CDR3 has 14 amino acids. V lost 0 bases and J lost 5, with 11 bases in between. CDR3 coding DNA: TGTGCCAGCAGTTACTCGTTGAGAGGAGACGAGCAGTACTTC. Protein product: CASSYSLRGDEQYF.